The 9 T cell receptor beta chains in this list originate from one sample, sequenced in a study of response to subunit inactivated influenza vaccine. Each CDR3 protein is one row after TCRdb ran MiXCR on the RT-PCR reads. The top ten clones hold about an eighth of a sample with 500,000 to 600,000 distinct CDR3 sequences, about an eighth of them seen once. The sequenced sample was PBMCs from blood, obtained roughly 6 weeks after vaccination. These receptors all stem from a man aged 45 to 65 who received an inactivated influenza vaccine.

This clonotype showed up just a few times. The chain recombines TRBV9 with TRBJ2-2; 8 nucleotides agree with TRBD2. The V segment lost 5 bases and the J segment 5 bases; nucleotides outside the gene matches: 11. Germline lookup yields CDR1 SGDLS and CDR2 YYNGEE. The CDR3 contains 16 residues. CDR3 region: CASRGAGGTTTGELFF. The DNA of the CDR3 is TGTGCCAGCAGGGGGGCGGGGGGCACCACTACCGGGGAGCTGTTTTTT.

The rearrangement links TRBV6-5 to TRBJ1-2; no reliable D call. Germline V lookup: CDR1 MNHEY, CDR2 SVGAGI. The CDR3 is made up of 14 amino acids. The germline V and J ends were trimmed by 1 base and 2 bases, with 8 bases remaining between them. Here the CDR3 DNA reads TGTGCCAGCAGTTACTTAGATGGGAACTATGGCTACACCTTC. Translated: CASSYLDGNYGYTF.

This clonotype was counted a few times. The chain couples TRBV4-3 to TRBJ2-7; 9 positions match TRBD2. V was clipped by 0 bases and J by 3 bases; unmatched bases: 3. The CDR3 spans 15 residues. Germline V gene lookup returns CDR1 LGHNA and CDR2 YSLEER. CDR3 nucleotide sequence: TGCGCCAGCAGCCAAGAGCTAGCGGGAAGCTACGAGCAGTACTTC. The encoded protein is CASSQELAGSYEQYF.

This clonotype was recorded a few times. The chain combines TRBV4-3 with TRBJ2-7, with 9 bases identical to TRBD1. This CDR3 spans 14 amino acids. The germline V gene encodes CDR1 LGHNA and CDR2 YSLEER. With V trimmed by 2 bases and J by 6 bases, 5 bases remained unmatched. In nucleotides, the CDR3 is TGCGCCAGCAGCCAACTGACAGGGGGAGGCGAGCAGTACTTC. Translation gives CASSQLTGGGEQYF.

The CDR3 DNA follows: TGTGCCAGCTCTTGGGGGGGTAACACTGAAGCTTTCTTT. It encodes CASSWGGNTEAFF. V and J are TRBV25-1 and TRBJ1-1; D is possibly TRBD1 (5 bases). V lost 8 bases to trimming and J lost 2 bases, with 12 bases between them. The CDR3 totals 13 residues. In germline, CDR1 is MGHDK, CDR2 SYGVNS. The complete variable domain, with remaining parts taken from reference TRBV25-1 and TRBJ1-1, reads EADIYQTPRYLVIGTGKKITLECSQTMGHDKMYWYQQDPGMELHLIHYSYGVNSTEKGDLSSESTVSRIRTEHFPLTLESARPSHTSQYLCASSWGGNTEAFFGQGTRLTVV.

CDR3 amino acids: CASSSLIRGAYEQYF. As DNA, the CDR3 is TGTGCCAGCAGCTCCCTAATCAGGGGGGCCTACGAGCAGTACTTC. V gene TRBV11-2 combines with J gene TRBJ2-7, with D possibly TRBD1 on 7 matching bases. V was shortened by 4 bases and J by 2 bases, with 15 bases between the two germline ends. The germline gives CDR1 SGHAT, CDR2 FQNNGV. The CDR3 is made up of 15 amino acids.

This clonotype showed up just a few times. The chain uses TRBV29-1 and TRBJ2-5; D is uncertain. V gave up 3 bases and J gave up 4 bases, with 3 bases separating them. The CDR3 is 10 residues long. Germline loops: CDR1 SQVTM, CDR2 ANQGSEA. CDR3 coding DNA: TGCAGCGTTGATCTAGAGACCCAGTACTTC. Amino acid sequence: CSVDLETQYF.

The chain links TRBV11-2 to TRBJ2-7; TRBD2 is a possible D gene (5 bases). The CDR3 has 16 residues. CDR1 and CDR2 from the germline V gene are SGHAT and FQNNGV. V lost 5 bases to trimming and J lost 2 bases, with 19 bases between them. The CDR3 sequence: CASSPSYARATYEQYF. The CDR3 nucleotides read TGTGCCAGCAGCCCCTCCTACGCGAGGGCCACCTACGAGCAGTACTTC.

CDR3 nucleotide sequence: TGTGCCAGCCTCCCGAGGGCCCTGGCTATTGAAGCTTTCTTT. It yields the protein CASLPRALAIEAFF. V usage is TRBV6-1 and J usage is TRBJ1-1; the D is unclear. Trimming cost V 8 bases and J 7 bases, with 20 bases left between them. Per the germline V gene, CDR1 is MNHNS and CDR2 is SASEGT. The CDR3 loop spans 14 amino acids.